The T cell receptor beta chain under discussion was sequenced for a study of T cells in Graves' hyperthyroidism and ophthalmopathy (dated by TCRdb to the late 2010s). About the investigation overall: Peripheral blood samples were taken at initial diagnosis, before any treatment was given. TCR V-J signatures able to tell the groups apart were searched for in a discovery cohort of around 95 patients, of whom over 40 had Graves' ophthalmopathy and 55 to 65 had stable Graves' hyperthyroidism. An independent validation cohort of under 20 hyperthyroidism patients and about 16 patients who later progressed to ophthalmopathy tested prospective prediction of ophthalmopathy. The roughly 90 discovery patients were divided at random into training and test sets in a 7:3 ratio. In over five Graves' hyperthyroidism patients, the study also compared T-cell repertoires from thyroid tissue with T-cell repertoires from blood. After blood sampling, hyperthyroidism patients were treated with methimazole at a starting dose of 30 mg daily, and ophthalmopathy patients were treated with high-dose intravenous methylprednisolone. The paper describes TCR Vbeta CDR3 sequencing of 140 or so peripheral blood samples, made up of under 50 ophthalmopathy patients, roughly 72 hyperthyroidism patients and some 17 progressor patients.

Points the paper makes about the study in general: Most expanded thyroid clonotypes (frequency above 0.001) were also detected in blood, suggesting blood repertoires may reflect thyroid immune responses. In validation, the model predicted progression to ophthalmopathy a median of 6.5 months before onset, with about 64% sensitivity and 72.22% specificity. In cross-validation, a model built on a 13 V-J signature told ophthalmopathy apart from stable hyperthyroidism with under 90% sensitivity and 81% to 82% specificity, and in testing the same model reached 80%/75%. No statistical method was used to set the sample size in advance, and investigators knew the group allocation.

The TCR beta CDR3 regions were amplified from the RNA transcripts. The first round of RT-PCR for the TCR CDR3 was performed with the HTBI primer set and the Qiagen OneStep RT-PCR kit. A second multiplex PCR round built the libraries, followed by size selection and purification. Sequencing of the libraries was done on an Illumina HiSeq2000 using paired-end 100 bp reads. The authors' analysis ran thus. SOAPnuke was used to process the raw data, with reads discarded if the reads contained adapters or uncalled bases, had a mean Phred below 15, or lacked an exact constant-primer or identifier match. COPE v1.2.5 was used to merge the high-quality paired reads, and each unique nucleotide sequence was defined as a clonotype. MiTCR v1.1 was used to align clonotypes to the IMGT TRBV, TRBD and TRBJ reference segments. The analysis included only V-J combinations with a frequency above 0.0001, which together covered 99% to 99.2% of the repertoires. The TCS score was defined as the ratio of F50 (clonal expansion) to E x V (chaos), calculated using BLOSUM62-based TCRdist between CDR3 peptides within each V-J. Welch's t-statistics and random forest reduced several hundred V-J features to 10 to 15, which were used in a naive Bayes classifier (R e1071). The raw public data were reprocessed by TCRdb itself: fastp quality trimming at Q25, MiXCR clonotype calling, in-frame beta chains only. One record per CDR3 amino acid sequence lists the most common genes and DNA. V and J calls and clone size were set by TCRdb, not the authors. For this sample the table gives hundreds of thousands of distinct CDR3 sequences, of which around 15% were detected only once. The ten largest account for around 3.5% of the sample.

V is shortened by 5 bases, J by 4 bases, and the region joining them spans 14 bases. Spanning cysteine to phenylalanine, the CDR3 consists of 14 amino acids. Just the 42-base CDR3 DNA is kept, in frame starting at base 1. Sequences LGHDT (CDR1) and YNNKEL (CDR2) are obtained from the germline V gene (reference sequence). Comment on this clonotype: Its cognate antigen has yet to be identified. One base away there is no much larger clone; base qualities are not given.

Ophthalmopathy patients had moderately to severely active disease, Clinical Activity Score of at least 3, NOSPECS grade of at least 4, and duration under 3 months. Patients with uncontrolled infections, other autoimmune diseases, pregnancy or lactation were excluded. Diagnoses were established on the basis of clinical symptoms, serum thyroxine and TRAb, thyroid ultrasound, and orbital computed tomography. Ficoll-Paque density gradient centrifugation was used to isolate PBMCs from around 10 ml of fresh peripheral blood. Trizol reagent was used to extract total RNA, and RNA quality was then checked on an Agilent 2100 Bioanalyzer.

Specimen: blood. The chain joins TRBV3-1 to TRBJ2-5; the D gene is perhaps TRBD1, from 5 matching bases. This receptor was taken from a woman aged 35 to 49 with Graves' ophthalmopathy. The bases are TGTGCCAGCAGCTACCGTTTCCAGGGAGAGACCCAGTACTTC. It translates as CASSYRFQGETQYF.